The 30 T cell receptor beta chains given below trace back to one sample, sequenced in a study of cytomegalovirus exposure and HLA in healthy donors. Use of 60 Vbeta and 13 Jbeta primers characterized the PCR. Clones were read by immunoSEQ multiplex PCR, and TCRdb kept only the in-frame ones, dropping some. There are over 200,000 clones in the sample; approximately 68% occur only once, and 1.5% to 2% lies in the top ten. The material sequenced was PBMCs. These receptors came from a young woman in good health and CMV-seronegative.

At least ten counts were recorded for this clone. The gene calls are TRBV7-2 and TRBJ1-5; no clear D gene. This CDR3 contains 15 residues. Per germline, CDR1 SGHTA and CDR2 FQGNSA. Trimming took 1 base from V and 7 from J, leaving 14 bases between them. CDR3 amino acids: CASSLVTGLGQPQHF. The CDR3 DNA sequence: TGTGCCAGCAGCTTAGTGACGGGGTTGGGCCAGCCCCAGCATTTT.

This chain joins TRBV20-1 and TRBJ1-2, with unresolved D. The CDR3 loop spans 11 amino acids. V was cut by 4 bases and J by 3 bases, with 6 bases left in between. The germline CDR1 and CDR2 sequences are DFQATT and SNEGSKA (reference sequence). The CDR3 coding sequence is TGCAGTGCTAAAATAGACTATGGCTACACCTTC. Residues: CSAKIDYGYTF.

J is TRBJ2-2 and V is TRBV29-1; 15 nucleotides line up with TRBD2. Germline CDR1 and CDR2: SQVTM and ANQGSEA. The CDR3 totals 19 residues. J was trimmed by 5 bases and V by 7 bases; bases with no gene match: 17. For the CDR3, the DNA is TGCAGCGCCCTTCTCAGGACTAGCGGGAGGGCCGTATCAACCGGGGAGCTGTTTTTT. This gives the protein CSALLRTSGRAVSTGELFF.

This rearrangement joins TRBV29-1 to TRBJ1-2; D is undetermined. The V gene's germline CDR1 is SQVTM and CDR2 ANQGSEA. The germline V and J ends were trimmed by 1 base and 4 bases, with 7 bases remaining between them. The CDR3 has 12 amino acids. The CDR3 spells CSVEGRLYGYTF. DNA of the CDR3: TGCAGCGTTGAAGGGCGGCTCTATGGCTACACCTTC.

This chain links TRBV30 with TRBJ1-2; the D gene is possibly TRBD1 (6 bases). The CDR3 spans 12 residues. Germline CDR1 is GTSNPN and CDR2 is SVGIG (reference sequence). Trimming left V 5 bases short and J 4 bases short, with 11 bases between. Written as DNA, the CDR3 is TGTGCCTGGGCAAAAGGGGGCTATGGCTACACCTTC. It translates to CAWAKGGYGYTF.

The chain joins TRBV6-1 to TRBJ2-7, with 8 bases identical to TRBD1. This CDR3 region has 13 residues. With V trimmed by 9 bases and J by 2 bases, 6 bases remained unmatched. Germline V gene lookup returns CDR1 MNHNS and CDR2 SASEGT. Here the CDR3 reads CASVDRVAYEQYF. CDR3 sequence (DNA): TGTGCCAGTGTGGACAGGGTAGCCTACGAGCAGTACTTC.

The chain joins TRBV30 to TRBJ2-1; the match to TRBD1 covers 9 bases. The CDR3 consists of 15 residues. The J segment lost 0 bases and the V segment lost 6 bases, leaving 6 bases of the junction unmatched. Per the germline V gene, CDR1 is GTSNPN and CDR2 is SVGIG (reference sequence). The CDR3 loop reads CACSYRGLSYNEQFF. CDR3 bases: TGTGCCTGCTCATACAGGGGGCTCTCCTACAATGAGCAGTTCTTC. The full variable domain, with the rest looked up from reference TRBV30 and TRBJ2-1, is SQTIHQWPATLVQPVGSPLSLECTVEGTSNPNLYWYRQAAGRGLQLLFYSVGIGQISSEVPQNLSASRPQDRQFILSSKKLLLSDSGFYLCACSYRGLSYNEQFFGPGTRLTVL.

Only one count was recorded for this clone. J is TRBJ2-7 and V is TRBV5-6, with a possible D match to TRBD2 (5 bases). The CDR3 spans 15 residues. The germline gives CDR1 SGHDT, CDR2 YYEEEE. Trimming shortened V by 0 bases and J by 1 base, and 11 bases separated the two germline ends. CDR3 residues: CASSLGLALSYEQYF. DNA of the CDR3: TGTGCCAGCAGCTTGGGCCTAGCTCTATCCTACGAGCAGTACTTC.

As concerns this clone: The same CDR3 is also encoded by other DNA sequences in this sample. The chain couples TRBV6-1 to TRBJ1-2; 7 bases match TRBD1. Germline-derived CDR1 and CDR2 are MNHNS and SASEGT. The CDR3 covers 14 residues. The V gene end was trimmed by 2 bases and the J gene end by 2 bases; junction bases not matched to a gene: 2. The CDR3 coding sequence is TGTGCCAGCAGTGAAATACAGGGGAACTATGGCTACACCTTC. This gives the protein CASSEIQGNYGYTF.

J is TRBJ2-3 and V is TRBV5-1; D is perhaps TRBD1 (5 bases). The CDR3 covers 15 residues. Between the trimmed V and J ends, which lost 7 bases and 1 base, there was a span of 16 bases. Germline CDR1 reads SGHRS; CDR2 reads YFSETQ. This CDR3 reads CASLPAGHRTDTQYF. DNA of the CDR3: TGCGCCAGCCTTCCCGCCGGACATCGCACAGATACGCAGTATTTT.

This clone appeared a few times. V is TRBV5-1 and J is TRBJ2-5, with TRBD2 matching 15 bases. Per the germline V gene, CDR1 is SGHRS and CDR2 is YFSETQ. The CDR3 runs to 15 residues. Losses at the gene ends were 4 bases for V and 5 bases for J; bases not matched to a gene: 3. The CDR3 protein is CASSPGLAGGETQYF. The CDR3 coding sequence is TGCGCCAGCAGCCCGGGACTAGCGGGAGGTGAGACCCAGTACTTC.

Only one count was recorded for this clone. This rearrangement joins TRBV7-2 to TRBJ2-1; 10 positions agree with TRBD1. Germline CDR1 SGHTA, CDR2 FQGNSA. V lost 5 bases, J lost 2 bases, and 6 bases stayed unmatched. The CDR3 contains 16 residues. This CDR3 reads CASSVAGTGAYNEQFF. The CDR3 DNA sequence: TGTGCCAGCAGCGTCGCCGGGACAGGGGCCTACAATGAGCAGTTCTTC. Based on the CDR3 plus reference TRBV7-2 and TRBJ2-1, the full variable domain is GAGVSQSPSNKVTEKGKDVELRCDPISGHTALYWYRQSLGQGLEFLIYFQGNSAPDKSGLPSDRFSAERTGGSVSTLTIQRTQQEDSAVYLCASSVAGTGAYNEQFFGPGTRLTVL.

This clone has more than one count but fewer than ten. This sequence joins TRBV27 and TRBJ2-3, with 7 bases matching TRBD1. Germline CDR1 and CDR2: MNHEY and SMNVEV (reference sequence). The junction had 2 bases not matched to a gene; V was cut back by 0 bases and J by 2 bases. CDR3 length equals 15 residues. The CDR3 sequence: CASSLSDRDTDTQYF. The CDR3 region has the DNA TGTGCCAGCAGTTTATCAGACAGGGACACAGATACGCAGTATTTT.

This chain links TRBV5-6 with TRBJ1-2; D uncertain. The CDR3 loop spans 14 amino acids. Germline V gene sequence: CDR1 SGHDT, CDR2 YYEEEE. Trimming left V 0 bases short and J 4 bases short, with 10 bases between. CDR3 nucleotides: TGTGCCAGCAGCTTGGGGTTACGGGGCTATGGCTACACCTTC. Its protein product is CASSLGLRGYGYTF.

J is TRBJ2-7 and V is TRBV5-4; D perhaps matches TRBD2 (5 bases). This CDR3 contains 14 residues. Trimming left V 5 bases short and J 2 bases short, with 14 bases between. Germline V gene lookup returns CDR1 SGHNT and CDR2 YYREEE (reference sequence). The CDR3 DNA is TGTGCCAGCAGTTTCACAGCGGATACCTACGAGCAGTACTTC. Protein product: CASSFTADTYEQYF.

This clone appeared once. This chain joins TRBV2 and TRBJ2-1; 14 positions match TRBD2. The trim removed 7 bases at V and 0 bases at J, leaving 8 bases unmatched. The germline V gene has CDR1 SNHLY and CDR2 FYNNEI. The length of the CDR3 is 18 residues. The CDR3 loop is CASKGLAGAIVSYNEQFF. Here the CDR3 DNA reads TGTGCCAGCAAGGGACTAGCGGGAGCTATCGTCTCCTACAATGAGCAGTTCTTC.

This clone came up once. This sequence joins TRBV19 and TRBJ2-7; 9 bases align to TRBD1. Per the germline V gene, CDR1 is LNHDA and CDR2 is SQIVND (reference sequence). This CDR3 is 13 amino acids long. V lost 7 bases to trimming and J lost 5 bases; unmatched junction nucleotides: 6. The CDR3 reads CASTGTGTNEQYF. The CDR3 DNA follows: TGTGCCAGTACCGGGACAGGGACCAACGAGCAGTACTTC.

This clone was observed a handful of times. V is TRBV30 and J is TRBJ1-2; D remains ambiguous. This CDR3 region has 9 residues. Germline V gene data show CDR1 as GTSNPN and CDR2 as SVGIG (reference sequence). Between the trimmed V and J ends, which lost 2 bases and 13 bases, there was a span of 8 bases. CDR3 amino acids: CAWSPGGTF. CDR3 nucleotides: TGTGCCTGGAGTCCCGGTGGCACCTTC.

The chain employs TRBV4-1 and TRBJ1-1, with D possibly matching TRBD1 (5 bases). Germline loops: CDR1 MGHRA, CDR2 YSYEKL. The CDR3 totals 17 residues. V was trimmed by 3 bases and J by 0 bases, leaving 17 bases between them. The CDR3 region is CASSHSGKGVMNTEAFF. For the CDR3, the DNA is TGCGCCAGCAGCCATTCTGGGAAAGGGGTGATGAACACTGAAGCTTTCTTT.

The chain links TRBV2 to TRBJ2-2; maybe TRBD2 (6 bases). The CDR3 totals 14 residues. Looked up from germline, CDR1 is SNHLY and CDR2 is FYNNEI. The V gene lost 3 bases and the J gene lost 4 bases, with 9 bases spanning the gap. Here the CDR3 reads CASSERGFTGELFF. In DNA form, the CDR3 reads TGTGCCAGCAGTGAGCGGGGCTTCACCGGGGAGCTGTTTTTT. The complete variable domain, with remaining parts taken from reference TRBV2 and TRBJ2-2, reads EPEVTQTPSHQVTQMGQEVILRCVPISNHLYFYWYRQILGQKVEFLVSFYNNEISEKSEIFDDQFSVERPDGSNFTLKIRSTKLEDSAMYFCASSERGFTGELFFGEGSRLTVL.

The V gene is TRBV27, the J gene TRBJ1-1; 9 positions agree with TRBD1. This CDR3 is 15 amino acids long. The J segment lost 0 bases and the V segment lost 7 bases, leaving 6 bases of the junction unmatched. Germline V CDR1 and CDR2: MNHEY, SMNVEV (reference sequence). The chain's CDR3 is CASIRTGDMNTEAFF. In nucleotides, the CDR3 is TGTGCCAGCATCCGGACAGGGGACATGAACACTGAAGCTTTCTTT.

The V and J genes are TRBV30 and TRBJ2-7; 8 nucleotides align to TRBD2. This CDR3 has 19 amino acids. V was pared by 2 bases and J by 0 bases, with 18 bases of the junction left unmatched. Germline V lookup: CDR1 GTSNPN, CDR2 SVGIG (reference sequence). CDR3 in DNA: TGTGCCTGGAGTCGGTGGCCCCCTCGGACCGGGACTAGCTCCTACGAGCAGTACTTC. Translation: CAWSRWPPRTGTSSYEQYF.

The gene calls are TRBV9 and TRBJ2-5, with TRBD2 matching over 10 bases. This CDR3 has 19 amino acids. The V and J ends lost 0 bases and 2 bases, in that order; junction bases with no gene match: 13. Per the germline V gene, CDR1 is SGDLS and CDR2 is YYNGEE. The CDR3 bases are TGTGCCAGCAGCGTAGGAGCGGGGGGGATCGGGCCGAGTCAAGAGACCCAGTACTTC. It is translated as CASSVGAGGIGPSQETQYF.

CDR3 sequence (DNA): TGCGCCAGCAGTATTAGCGGGAGTATGAATGAGCAGTTCTTC. It specifies CASSISGSMNEQFF. V gene TRBV5-1 combines with J gene TRBJ2-1, with 9 bases aligning to TRBD2. The germline gives CDR1 SGHRS, CDR2 YFSETQ. CDR3 length: 14 amino acids. The junction had 7 bases not matched to a gene; V was cut back by 5 bases and J by 7 bases. Together with reference TRBV5-1 and TRBJ2-1, the CDR3 gives the full variable domain: KAGVTQTPRYLIKTRGQQVTLSCSPISGHRSVSWYQQTPGQGLQFLFEYFSETQRNKGNFPGRFSGRQFSNSRSEMNVSTLELGDSALYLCASSISGSMNEQFFGPGTRLTVL.

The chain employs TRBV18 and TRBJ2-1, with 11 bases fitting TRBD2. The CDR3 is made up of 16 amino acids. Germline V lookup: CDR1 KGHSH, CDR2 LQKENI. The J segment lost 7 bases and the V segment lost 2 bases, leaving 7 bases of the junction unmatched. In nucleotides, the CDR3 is TGTGCCAGCTCACCATCCGTAGCGGGGGGGCCAAATGAGCAGTTCTTC. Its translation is CASSPSVAGGPNEQFF.

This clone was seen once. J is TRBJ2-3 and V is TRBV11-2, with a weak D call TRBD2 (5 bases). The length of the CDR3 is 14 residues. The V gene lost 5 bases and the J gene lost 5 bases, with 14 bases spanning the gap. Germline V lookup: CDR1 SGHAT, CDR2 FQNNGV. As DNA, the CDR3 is TGTGCCAGCAGCCCGCCGCTCGGGATAGATACGCAGTATTTT. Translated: CASSPPLGIDTQYF.

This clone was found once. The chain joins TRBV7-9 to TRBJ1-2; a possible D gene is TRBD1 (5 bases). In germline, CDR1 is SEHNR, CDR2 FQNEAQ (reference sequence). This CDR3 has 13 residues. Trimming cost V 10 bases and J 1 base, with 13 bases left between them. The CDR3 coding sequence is TGTGCCATCCGGACAATAAATAACTATGGCTACACCTTC. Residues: CAIRTINNYGYTF.

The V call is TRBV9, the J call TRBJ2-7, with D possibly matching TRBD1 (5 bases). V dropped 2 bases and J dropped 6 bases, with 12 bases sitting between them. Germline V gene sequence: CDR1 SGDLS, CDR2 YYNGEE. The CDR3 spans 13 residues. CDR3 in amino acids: CASSVDGAGEQYF. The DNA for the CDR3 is TGTGCCAGCAGCGTCGATGGGGCCGGCGAGCAGTACTTC.

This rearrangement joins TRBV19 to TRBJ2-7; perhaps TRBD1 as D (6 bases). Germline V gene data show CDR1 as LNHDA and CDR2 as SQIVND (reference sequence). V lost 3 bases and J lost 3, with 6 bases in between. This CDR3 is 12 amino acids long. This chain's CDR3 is CASSMTGYEQYF. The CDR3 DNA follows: TGTGCCAGTAGTATGACAGGCTACGAGCAGTACTTC. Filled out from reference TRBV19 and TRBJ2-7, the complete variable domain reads DGGITQSPKYLFRKEGQNVTLSCEQNLNHDAMYWYRQDPGQGLRLIYYSQIVNDFQKGDIAEGYSVSREKKESFPLTVTSAQKNPTAFYLCASSMTGYEQYFGPGTRLTVT.

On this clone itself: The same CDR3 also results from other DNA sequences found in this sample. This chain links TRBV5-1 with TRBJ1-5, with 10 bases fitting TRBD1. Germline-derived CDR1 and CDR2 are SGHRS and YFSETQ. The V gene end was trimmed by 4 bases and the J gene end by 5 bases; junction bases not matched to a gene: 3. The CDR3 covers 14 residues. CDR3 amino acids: CASSLGTGDQPQHF. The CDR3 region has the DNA TGCGCCAGCAGCCTCGGGACAGGGGATCAGCCCCAGCATTTT.